Listed here are 13 T cell receptor beta chains from one sample, sequenced in a study of cytomegalovirus exposure and HLA in healthy donors. With 60 Vbeta and 13 Jbeta primers, the PCR was carried out. TCRdb's copy holds only in-frame clones and misses some; the assay was immunoSEQ multiplex PCR. The table has 200,000 to 250,000 clones, around 85% seen once. The specimen sequenced was PBMCs. These receptors were obtained from a human donor in good health.

Note on this clone: Since no conserved phenylalanine or tryptophan closes the CDR3, a read error is the likely cause. No DNA is shown, since the ends of the CDR3 on it are uncertain; the CDR3 is the one TCRdb lists. The chain joins TRBV7-8 to TRBJ2-7; TRBD2, the table's D call, lacks a check against the DNA. Ends included, the CDR3 has 12 residues. Germline CDR1 is SGHVS and CDR2 is FQNEAQ. CDR3 amino acids: CASSPRLRARVR.

This chain links TRBV19 with TRBJ1-1, with 7 bases lining up with TRBD1. CDR3 length equals 16 residues. Trimming at V came to 7 bases and at J to 2 bases, leaving 13 bases not matched to a gene. Germline CDR1 LNHDA, CDR2 SQIVND (reference sequence). CDR3 DNA: TGTGCCAGTAAAGCCCGAGGACAGGCAGCAAACACTGAAGCTTTCTTT. Its protein is CASKARGQAANTEAFF.

This chain joins TRBV19 and TRBJ1-4; D is uncertain. The CDR3 is 15 residues long. Germline loops: CDR1 LNHDA, CDR2 SQIVND (reference sequence). V gave up 3 bases and J gave up 8 bases, with 16 bases separating them. In nucleotides, the CDR3 is TGTGCCAGTAGTATCAGAGCGAGTGAGAGAGAAAAACTGTTTTTT. This gives the protein CASSIRASEREKLFF.

This clone was picked up one time. The chain joins TRBV29-1 to TRBJ2-5, with 9 bases that match TRBD1. Trimming at V came to 5 bases and at J to 6 bases, leaving 10 bases not matched to a gene. Per the germline V gene, CDR1 is SQVTM and CDR2 is ANQGSEA. CDR3 length equals 14 residues. DNA of the CDR3: TGCAGCGTTCAGGGAACAGGGGGCTGGAAGACCCAGTACTTC. The encoded protein is CSVQGTGGWKTQYF.

The rearrangement uses TRBV11-2 and TRBJ2-1; 10 positions match TRBD2. In germline, CDR1 is SGHAT, CDR2 FQNNGV. This CDR3 spans 17 amino acids. J was trimmed by 1 base and V by 5 bases; bases with no gene match: 8. CDR3 loop: CASSPGLAGESYNEQFF. The CDR3 nucleotides read TGTGCCAGCAGCCCCGGGCTAGCGGGAGAGTCCTACAATGAGCAGTTCTTC.

The rearrangement links TRBV6-1 to TRBJ2-1, with TRBD1 matching 7 bases. This CDR3 has 16 residues. Losses at the gene ends were 4 bases for V and 3 bases for J; bases not matched to a gene: 9. Germline lookup yields CDR1 MNHNS and CDR2 SASEGT. CDR3 sequence (DNA): TGTGCCAGCAGTGGGCTGTCCCGGGACAGCTACAATGAGCAGTTCTTC. This sequence encodes CASSGLSRDSYNEQFF.

The rearrangement links TRBV13 to TRBJ2-7; TRBD2 matches at 9 bases. This CDR3 comprises 15 residues. The germline V gene has CDR1 PRHDT and CDR2 FYEKMQ (reference sequence). Unmatched junction bases numbered 4, after V lost 2 bases and J lost 2 bases. CDR3: CASSLMSSGTYEQYF. The CDR3 DNA follows: TGTGCCAGCAGCTTAATGTCTAGCGGGACCTACGAGCAGTACTTC.

This clone was detected once. The chain uses TRBV5-1 and TRBJ2-5; TRBD2 matches 10 bases. V shed 0 bases, J shed 0 bases, and the junction held 5 bases outside the gene matches. CDR3 length: 17 amino acids. Germline CDR1 is SGHRS and CDR2 is YFSETQ. The CDR3: CASSLGLAGRYQETQYF. CDR3 DNA sequence: TGCGCCAGCAGCTTGGGACTAGCGGGTCGGTACCAAGAGACCCAGTACTTC.

Written as DNA, the CDR3 is TGTGCCAGCAGCGCCACTAGCGGGAGTCGCTCCTACAATGAGCAGTTCTTC. Protein product: CASSATSGSRSYNEQFF. The J gene is TRBJ2-1, the V gene TRBV9; 11 nucleotides agree with TRBD2. In germline, CDR1 is SGDLS, CDR2 YYNGEE. The CDR3 is 17 residues long. The V segment lost 3 bases and the J segment 0 bases; nucleotides outside the gene matches: 5.

The genes are TRBV25-1 and TRBJ2-3, with D perhaps TRBD2 (5 bases). This CDR3 spans 13 amino acids. The V gene lost 6 bases and the J gene lost 2 bases, with 9 bases spanning the gap. Germline lookup yields CDR1 MGHDK and CDR2 SYGVNS. CDR3: CASSEGVTDTQYF. In nucleotides, the CDR3 is TGTGCCAGCAGCGAGGGAGTCACAGATACGCAGTATTTT.

The chain has TRBV2 and TRBJ2-1; D might be TRBD2 (6 bases). This CDR3 has 16 residues. CDR1 and CDR2 from the germline V gene are SNHLY and FYNNEI. Trimming pared 6 bases from V and 0 bases from J, leaving 15 bases between. The CDR3 spells CASSAGTFSSYNEQFF. CDR3 bases: TGTGCCAGCAGCGCCGGGACTTTCAGCTCCTACAATGAGCAGTTCTTC. Full variable domain (missing parts from reference TRBV2 and TRBJ2-1): EPEVTQTPSHQVTQMGQEVILRCVPISNHLYFYWYRQILGQKVEFLVSFYNNEISEKSEIFDDQFSVERPDGSNFTLKIRSTKLEDSAMYFCASSAGTFSSYNEQFFGPGTRLTVL.

This clone was counted a few times. The gene calls are TRBV7-8 and TRBJ1-1; D may be TRBD1 (6 bases). Germline CDR1 is SGHVS and CDR2 is FQNEAQ. V dropped 5 bases and J dropped 3 bases, with 16 bases sitting between them. The CDR3 totals 15 residues. The chain's CDR3 is CASSQNRVADTEAFF. The CDR3 nucleotides read TGTGCCAGCAGCCAAAACAGGGTGGCGGACACTGAAGCTTTCTTT.

As DNA, the CDR3 is TGTGCCAGCTCACGCACCGCTCAGGGAGGGAACACTGAAGCTTTCTTT. Translated, it gives CASSRTAQGGNTEAFF. The chain combines TRBV18 with TRBJ1-1; possibly TRBD1 for D (5 bases). Per the germline V gene, CDR1 is KGHSH and CDR2 is LQKENI. V shed 4 bases and J shed 1 base, with 16 bases lying between them. CDR3 length: 16 residues.